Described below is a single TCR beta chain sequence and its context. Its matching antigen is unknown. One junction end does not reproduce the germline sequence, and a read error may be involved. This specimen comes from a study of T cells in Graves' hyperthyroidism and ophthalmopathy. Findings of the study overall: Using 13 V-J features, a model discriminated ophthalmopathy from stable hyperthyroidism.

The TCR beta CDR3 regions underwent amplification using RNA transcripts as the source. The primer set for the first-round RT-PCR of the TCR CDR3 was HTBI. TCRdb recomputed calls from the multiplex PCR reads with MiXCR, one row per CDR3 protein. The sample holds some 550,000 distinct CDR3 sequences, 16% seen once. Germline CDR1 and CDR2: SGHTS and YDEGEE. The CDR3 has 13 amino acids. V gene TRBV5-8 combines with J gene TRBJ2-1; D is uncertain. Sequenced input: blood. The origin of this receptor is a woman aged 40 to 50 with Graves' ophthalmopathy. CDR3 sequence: CASNLGPYNEQFF. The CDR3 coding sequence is TGTGCCAGCAACTTGGGTCCTTACAATGAGCAGTTCTTC.